This T cell receptor beta chain was observed in a study of CD8 T cells in ankylosing spondylitis. Making use of molecular barcodes, quantitative 5'-RACE generated TCR beta libraries. MiXCR, run by TCRdb on the 5' RACE reads, gives a single entry per CDR3 protein. The sample holds under 30,000 distinct CDR3 sequences; approximately 7.9% are singletons and the top ten take nearly 30%. This clonotype was detected only a few times. This CDR3 contains 16 residues. Trimming pared 4 bases from V and 0 bases from J, leaving 14 bases between. The germline V gene encodes CDR1 LGHNA and CDR2 YSLEER. This sequence originates from a male donor with ankylosing spondylitis or in good health (not recorded which). The sequencing input was blood. The V gene is TRBV4-3, the J gene TRBJ2-3; the D is unclear. DNA for the CDR3: TGCGCCAGCAGCCCAGAGAGTTCCTCTAGCACAGATACGCAGTATTTT. Its translation: CASSPESSSSTDTQYF.